This is a list of T cell receptor beta chains from one sample in a study of blood T cell repertoires in COVID-19. The table came from immunoSEQ multiplex PCR; TCRdb's copy has only in-frame clones and leaves some out. In the table there are 85,000 to 110,000 clones, nearly 90% of which are singletons. The specimen was peripheral blood. These receptors originate from a man aged 45-65 years in a cohort sampled during active COVID-19. The CDR3 runs from the conserved cysteine through the conserved F or W. The D gene is left open where the match is weak. Only some rows state a clone size, as once, few, many or a class for expanded clones.

D gene	V gene	clone size	J gene	CDR3 DNA	CDR3 protein
TRBD1	TRBV24-1	.	TRBJ2-3	TGTGCCACCAGTGACCCAGGACAGGGGGCGGATACGCAGTATTTT	CATSDPGQGADTQYF
.	TRBV23-1	.	TRBJ1-5	TGCGCCAGCAGTCAATCGCGGGAGAATGGAAGCAATCAGCCCCAGCATTTT	CASSQSRENGSNQPQHF
TRBD1	TRBV6-1	.	TRBJ2-6	TGTGCCAGCAGTGCAACAGGGGGCACCGGGGCCAACGTCCTGACTTTC	CASSATGGTGANVLTF
TRBD1	TRBV2	.	TRBJ2-4	TGTGCCAGCAGTGTCCGGACAGGGGCTAACATTCAGTACTTC	CASSVRTGANIQYF
TRBD2	TRBV12-3/TRBV12-4	.	TRBJ2-5	TGTGCCAGCAGTTTACAGGGAGGGGAGACCCAGTACTTC	CASSLQGGETQYF
TRBD1	TRBV6-1	.	TRBJ2-2	TGTGCCAGCAGTGAACGACAGGGAGTTGCCACCGGGGAGCTGTTTTTT	CASSERQGVATGELFF
.	TRBV7-2	.	TRBJ2-2	TGTGCCAGCAGCTTAGTCCCAGGGACCGGGGAGCTGTTTTTT	CASSLVPGTGELFF
TRBD2	TRBV4-2	once	TRBJ2-3	TGTGCCAGCAGCCAAAAGGGCGGGGGGGCAAGTCTAGATACGCAGTATTTT	CASSQKGGGASLDTQYF
.	TRBV19	.	TRBJ1-6	TGTGCCAGTAGGCCTTGGGGCAGCTCGAATTCACCCCTCCACTTT	CASRPWGSSNSPLHF
TRBD1	TRBV7-2	.	TRBJ1-4	TGTGCCAGCAGCTTAGGACAGGGGGGGGCTAATGAAAAACTGTTTTTT	CASSLGQGGANEKLFF
.	TRBV28	.	TRBJ1-1	TGTGCCAGCAGTCTACAGACAGTCACTGAAGCTTTCTTT	CASSLQTVTEAFF
.	TRBV19	.	TRBJ1-6	TGTGCCACTCAATGGAGTCGGAGCTCCTATAATTCACCCCTCCACTTT	CATQWSRSSYNSPLHF
TRBD1	TRBV7-8	.	TRBJ1-2	TGTGCCAGCAGCCACCAGGGACAGGGAGACTATGGCTACACCTTC	CASSHQGQGDYGYTF
.	TRBV5-1	.	TRBJ2-5	TGCGCCAGCAGCACGGGACTCGGCGACGAGACCCAGTACTTC	CASSTGLGDETQYF
TRBD2	TRBV5-4	.	TRBJ2-1	TGTGCCAGCAGCCCCCCGGGGGGCAATGAGCAGTTCTTC	CASSPPGGNEQFF
TRBD1	TRBV19	.	TRBJ1-5	TGTGCCAGTAGTATAGGGGGGTCCCGGACAGGGCAGCCCCAGCATTTT	CASSIGGSRTGQPQHF
.	TRBV3-1/TRBV3-2	.	TRBJ1-5	TGTGCCAGCAGCCACAGGGGCGGTCAGCCCCAGCATTTT	CASSHRGGQPQHF
TRBD1	TRBV3-1/TRBV3-2	.	TRBJ1-2	TGTGCCAGCAGCAAAAATACAGGGGACTATGGCTACACCTTC	CASSKNTGDYGYTF
TRBD2	TRBV6-1	.	TRBJ2-5	TGTGCCAGCAGTGCAAAGCGTCCTAGCGGGGGGGCGGCCCGTTTAGAGACCCAGTACTTC	CASSAKRPSGGAARLETQYF
TRBD1	TRBV5-1	few	TRBJ1-6	TGCGCCAGCAGCTCCGGGACAGGGTCTTCACCCCTCCACTTT	CASSSGTGSSPLHF
TRBD2	TRBV24-1	.	TRBJ2-1	TGTGCCACCAGTACTAGCGGGGGACCCAATGAGCAGTTCTTC	CATSTSGGPNEQFF
TRBD1	TRBV5-1	.	TRBJ1-1	TGCGCCAGCAGCTTGGGGACAGGGGGCATCACTGAAGCTTTCTTT	CASSLGTGGITEAFF
TRBD2	TRBV6-5	.	TRBJ2-5	TGTGCCAGCAGTCCCAAGACTAGCGGGGAGACCCAGTACTTC	CASSPKTSGETQYF
.	TRBV19	.	TRBJ2-1	TGTGCCAGTAGTCCGGCCGAACGAGAGGGACATACACGATACAATGAGCAGTTCTTC	CASSPAEREGHTRYNEQFF
TRBD1	TRBV5-1	.	TRBJ2-2	TGCGCCAGCGGGGGACAGGGGCCTGGGACCGGGGAGCTGTTTTTT	CASGGQGPGTGELFF
.	TRBV5-3	.	TRBJ1-5	TGTGCCAGAAGCTTGGCTGGGGGGGGCCCCAATCAGCCCCAGCATTTT	CARSLAGGGPNQPQHF
.	TRBV28	few	TRBJ1-5	TGTGCCAGCAGTTCGGGCGGGGAGGGCCAGCCCCAGCATTTT	CASSSGGEGQPQHF
.	TRBV5-1	.	TRBJ2-5	TGCGCCAGCAGCTTGGACACCCAAGAGACCCAGTACTTC	CASSLDTQETQYF
TRBD1	TRBV4-2	.	TRBJ1-1	TGTGCCAGCAGCCAAGGGACGCAGGGGGCAAGCACTGAAGCTTTCTTT	CASSQGTQGASTEAFF
TRBD2	TRBV7-9	.	TRBJ2-1	TGTGCCAGCAGCTCAAACTCGGGGGGTGAGCAGTTCTTC	CASSSNSGGEQFF
TRBD1	TRBV5-5	.	TRBJ1-4	TGTGCCAGCAGCCAGACAGGGATCCGGGAAAAACTGTTTTTT	CASSQTGIREKLFF
TRBD2	TRBV5-4	.	TRBJ2-6	TGTGCCAGCAGCAGGACTAGCGGGGGGGGACGCTCTGGGGCCAACGTCCTGACTTTC	CASSRTSGGGRSGANVLTF